The 18 T cell receptor beta chains below come from one sample, sequenced in a study of tissue T cells after allogeneic stem cell transplantation. Here immunoSEQ multiplex PCR was the method, and the copy in TCRdb shows in-frame clones only, minus some. The sample includes 8,000 to 8,500 clones, approximately 50% of them seen just once. The time point denotes: mouse harvest day 7 after allogeneic transplant. Mouse grafts combined 10^7 T-cell-depleted bone marrow cells with 10^6 splenic CD5+ T cells. Material for sequencing was gut tissue. The receptors here all came from a female BALB/c mouse given C57BL/6 T cells with graft-versus-host disease after an allogeneic hematopoietic cell transplant.

Details on this clone: Genes and germline come from the mouse. The read falls 1 residue short of the CDR3 end, and the missing part is taken from the germline J gene. The V call is TRBV13-1, the J call TRBJ1-2; 7 bases map to TRBD1. Germline CDR1 NSHNY, CDR2 SYGAGN. V shed 0 bases, J shed 2 bases, and the junction held 4 bases outside the gene matches. The CDR3 loop spans 15 amino acids. CDR3 sequence reads: CASSDGGGANSDYTF. The DNA read from the CDR3 is TGTGCCAGCAGTGATGGAGGGGGCGCGAACTCCGACTACACC.

In regard to this clone: Gene and germline names: mouse. The read gets to within 1 residue of the CDR3 end, and the germline J gene fills in the rest. The chain couples TRBV3 to TRBJ2-4, with unresolved D. Germline V CDR1 and CDR2: SNHLY, FYNGKV (reference sequence). The CDR3 length is 14 residues. Trimming shortened V by 5 bases and J by 0 bases, and 9 bases separated the two germline ends. The sequenced CDR3 bases are TGTGCCAGCAGCCAAACAACTAGTCAAAACACCTTGTAC. It translates to CASSQTTSQNTLY. The whole CDR3 reads CASSQTTSQNTLYF.

Comments on this clone: Genes and germline are mouse. The DNA ends 1 residue before the CDR3 does, and the rest of the CDR3 is filled in from the germline J gene. This chain connects TRBV26 to TRBJ2-3; 7 nucleotides line up with TRBD2. The germline CDR1 and CDR2 sequences are KGHPV and FQNQEV (reference sequence). Trimming removed 6 bases from V and 0 bases from J; junction bases left unmatched: 6. The CDR3 covers 15 residues. The sequenced CDR3 bases are TGTGCCAGCAGCCCTGACTGGGCTAGTGCAGAAACGCTGTAT. Translation: CASSPDWASAETLY. The complete CDR3 reads CASSPDWASAETLYF.

In the case of this clone: The genes and germline here are from mouse. The read ends 1 residue shy of where the CDR3 ends; the end is completed using the germline J gene. V is TRBV3 and J is TRBJ2-4; 11 positions agree with TRBD1. Germline lookup yields CDR1 SNHLY and CDR2 FYNGKV (reference sequence). The CDR3 sequence is 14 residues long. Trimming cost V 5 bases and J 5 bases; bases outside gene matches: 3. The part of the CDR3 DNA that was read is TGTGCCAGCAGCCAGGGACAGGGGGGAAACACCTTGTAC. This encodes CASSQGQGGNTLY. The entire CDR3 protein is CASSQGQGGNTLYF.

A single count supports this clone. The genes are named according to mouse. The read halts 1 residue ahead of the CDR3 end, with the missing end drawn from the germline J gene. The rearrangement links TRBV14 to TRBJ2-5; 11 bases line up with TRBD2. The CDR3 contains 14 residues. V shed 5 bases, J shed 5 bases, and the junction held 4 bases outside the gene matches. Germline CDR1 SGHDT, CDR2 FRDEAV. The part of the CDR3 DNA that was read is TGTGCCAGCAGCAACTGGGGGGGCCCAGACACCCAGTAC. Its protein is CASSNWGGPDTQY. The whole CDR3 protein is CASSNWGGPDTQYF.

The count of this clone is one. Each gene name is a mouse one. The observed sequence ends 1 residue before the CDR3 terminus, with the missing tail filled in from the germline J gene. This chain uses TRBV15 with TRBJ2-7; 8 nucleotides match TRBD1. The CDR3 is 12 amino acids. With 5 bases clipped from V and 9 bases from J, the junction kept 6 bases outside the gene matches. CDR1 and CDR2 (germline): SGHND, FRSKSL. The CDR3 loop reads CASSPQGARQYF. The covered CDR3 bases are TGTGCCAGCAGTCCCCAGGGGGCGCGACAGTAC.

Details on this clone: Gene and germline names: mouse. The CDR3 end is not reached by the read, which stops 1 residue before it; the germline J gene fills it in. The rearrangement links TRBV24 to TRBJ2-5; D not resolved. CDR1 is KGHTA and CDR2 is FRNEEI in the germline V gene. The V end lost 6 bases, the J end lost 3 bases, and 1 base lay between the germline ends. There are 10 residues in the CDR3. CDR3 bases read: TGTGCCAGCAGGCAAGACACCCAGTAC. Translating gives CASRQDTQY. The whole CDR3 region reads CASRQDTQYF.

As concerns this clone: Gene labels here are mouse ones. The read is 1 residue too short to cover the CDR3 end, so that end is filled in from the germline J gene. The chain employs TRBV15 and TRBJ1-1; D not certain. The ends were cut back, 0 bases at V and 1 base at J, with 6 bases in the middle. Germline values: CDR1 SGHND, CDR2 FRSKSL. This CDR3 has 14 residues. CDR3 DNA, as far as it was read: TGTGCCAGCAGTTTAGCGAACAGAAACACAGAAGTCTTC. As protein: CASSLANRNTEVF. The CDR3 in full is CASSLANRNTEVFF.

In its sample, this clone was seen once. The listed genes are named as in mouse. With the read ending 1 residue before the CDR3 end, the germline J gene is used to fill in that end. This chain uses TRBV26 with TRBJ2-5; D is ambiguous. V lost 6 bases and J 0 bases, leaving 7 bases between the germline ends. The CDR3 length is 13 residues. Per germline, CDR1 KGHPV and CDR2 FQNQEV (reference sequence). CDR3 bases read: TGTGCCAGCAGCGGGTTTAACCAAGACACCCAGTAC. Its translation: CASSGFNQDTQY. The whole CDR3 is CASSGFNQDTQYF.

A few counts support this clone. Mouse names are used for the genes. The CDR3 end lies 1 residue beyond the end of the read and is filled in from the germline J gene. The chain is built from TRBV26 and TRBJ1-4; tentative D call: TRBD1 (6 bases). Between the trimmed V and J ends, which lost 7 bases and 4 bases, there was a span of 10 bases. Germline loops: CDR1 KGHPV, CDR2 FQNQEV (reference sequence). The CDR3 spans 13 residues. CDR3 DNA (partial): TGTGCCAGCACCGGGGGCGGCAACGAAAGATTATTT. This sequence encodes CASTGGGNERLF. The entire CDR3 reads CASTGGGNERLFF.

As concerns this clone: Here the gene names and germline are mouse. This specimen includes other DNA sequences encoding the same CDR3. The part of the CDR3 DNA that was read is TGCACCTGCAGTGGGGGGACTGGGGGGGCGCGTGCTGAGCAGTTC. Amino acids: CTCSGGTGGARAEQF. The full CDR3 protein is CTCSGGTGGARAEQFF. The rearrangement uses TRBV1 and TRBJ2-1; 14 bases map to TRBD2. The read gets to within 1 residue of the CDR3 end, and the germline J gene fills in the rest. Trimming took 4 bases from V and 6 from J; bases not matched to a gene: 5. The germline V gene encodes CDR1 NSQYPW and CDR2 LRSPGD (reference sequence). The CDR3 covers 16 residues.

Note on this clone: Gene labels here are mouse ones. The CDR3 end falls 1 residue outside the read, so it is completed with the germline J gene. This chain connects TRBV16 to TRBJ2-7; weak D call: TRBD2 (6 bases). This CDR3 has 13 amino acids. Germline CDR1 SGHSA, CDR2 FRNQAP. V gave up 2 bases and J gave up 3 bases, with 8 bases separating them. CDR3 DNA, as far as it was read: TGTGCAAGCAGCTTAATTGGGGGCTATGAACAGTAC. As protein: CASSLIGGYEQY. The CDR3 in full is CASSLIGGYEQYF.

In regard to this clone: Genes and germline are mouse. The read terminates 1 residue ahead of where the CDR3 ends, so the germline J gene completes it. The chain joins TRBV26 to TRBJ2-7, with D uncertain. From germline, CDR1 is KGHPV and CDR2 FQNQEV (reference sequence). V shed 3 bases and J shed 4 bases, with 7 bases lying between them. The CDR3 runs to 12 residues. The DNA read from the CDR3 is TGTGCCAGCAGTCTAGTGCATTATGAACAGTAC. It translates to CASSLVHYEQY. The whole CDR3 is CASSLVHYEQYF. The full variable domain, its missing parts supplied by reference TRBV26 and TRBJ2-7, is NSKVIQTPRYLVKGQGQKAKMRCIPEKGHPVVFWYQQNKNNEFKFLINFQNQEVLQQIDMTEKRFSAECPSNSPCSLEIQSSEAGDSALYLCASSLVHYEQYFGPGTRLTVL.

This clone is labeled medium-sized. Mouse gene names and germline throughout. The read halts 1 residue ahead of the CDR3 end, with the missing end drawn from the germline J gene. The chain has TRBV24 and TRBJ2-7; tentatively, D is TRBD1 (6 bases). Trimming took 0 bases from V and 5 from J, leaving 11 bases between them. Germline CDR1 reads KGHTA; CDR2 reads FRNEEI. The CDR3 spans 14 residues. The CDR3 DNA, read in part, is TGTGCCAGCAGTCTGTACCAGGGGTTCCATGAACAGTAC. Its protein product is CASSLYQGFHEQY. The entire CDR3 is CASSLYQGFHEQYF.

Judged by abundance, this clone is medium-sized. The genes and germline here are from mouse. The read gets to within 1 residue of the CDR3 end, and the germline J gene fills in the rest. The chain is built from TRBV15 and TRBJ1-1, with a tentative D call TRBD1 (6 bases). This CDR3 has 14 amino acids. In germline, CDR1 is SGHND, CDR2 FRSKSL. The V end lost 3 bases, the J end lost 0 bases, and 8 bases lay between the germline ends. This chain's CDR3 is CASSFGTTNTEVFF. The DNA read from the CDR3 is TGTGCCAGCAGTTTTGGGACAACAAACACAGAAGTCTTC.

Comment on this clone: Each gene name is a mouse one. Sequencing ends 1 residue short of the CDR3 end; the germline J gene provides the rest. The V gene is TRBV26, the J gene TRBJ1-4; no definite D call. V lost 5 bases to trimming and J lost 1 base, with 8 bases between them. There are 14 residues in the CDR3. From germline, CDR1 is KGHPV and CDR2 FQNQEV (reference sequence). CDR3 loop: CASSKQNSNERLFF. The sequenced CDR3 bases are TGTGCCAGCAGTAAACAGAATTCCAACGAAAGATTATTT.

The sample holds a few counts of this clone. All gene names here are mouse names. The sequence runs out 1 residue before the end of the CDR3; the remainder is reconstructed from the germline J gene. This chain links TRBV26 with TRBJ1-5; no firm D call. The CDR3 is 13 residues long. V gave up 3 bases and J gave up 2 bases, with 5 bases separating them. CDR1 is KGHPV and CDR2 is FQNQEV in the germline V gene (reference sequence). CDR3 protein: CASSLRDNQAPLF. The sequenced CDR3 bases are TGTGCCAGCAGTCTCCGGGACAACCAGGCTCCGCTT. The complete variable domain, with remaining parts taken from reference TRBV26 and TRBJ1-5, reads NSKVIQTPRYLVKGQGQKAKMRCIPEKGHPVVFWYQQNKNNEFKFLINFQNQEVLQQIDMTEKRFSAECPSNSPCSLEIQSSEAGDSALYLCASSLRDNQAPLFGEGTRLSVL.

Note on this clone: Here the gene names and germline are mouse. Coverage ceases 1 residue before the CDR3 finishes, and the germline J gene fills in the end. The rearrangement joins TRBV12-2 to TRBJ1-6, with 11 bases lining up with TRBD1. TRBJ1-6 is identified as an open reading frame with a role that is uncertain. CDR3 size: 15 residues. Looked up from germline, CDR1 is SGHLS and CDR2 is HYDKME. J was trimmed by 7 bases and V by 0 bases; bases with no gene match: 1. CDR3 DNA (partial): TGTGCCAGCTCTCTCAGGACAGGGGGCAATTCGCCCCTCTAC. Its protein product is CASSLRTGGNSPLY. The full CDR3 protein is CASSLRTGGNSPLYF.